Following are 23 T cell receptor beta chains from one sample sequenced in a study of blood T cell repertoires in COVID-19. The data were produced by immunoSEQ multiplex PCR, yet TCRdb's version contains in-frame clones alone and is incomplete. Of a few hundred thousand clones listed, roughly 89% are singletons. Sequencing was carried out using peripheral blood. These receptors were taken from a woman aged 40 to 50 who had recovered from COVID-19.

The V and J genes are TRBV3-1 (or the pseudogene TRBV3-2) and TRBJ2-2; 10 bases line up with TRBD2. Germline V gene sequence: CDR1 LGHDT, CDR2 YNNKEL (reference sequence). V was pared by 2 bases and J by 0 bases, with 12 bases of the junction left unmatched. CDR3 length: 20 residues. Written as DNA, the CDR3 is TGTGCCAGCAGCCAAAGAGGAGGAATAGCGGGGGGATCGAACACCGGGGAGCTGTTTTTT. Amino acid sequence: CASSQRGGIAGGSNTGELFF.

This clone was seen only a few times. The V gene is TRBV4-2, the J gene TRBJ2-6; the D is unclear. The germline gives CDR1 LGHNA, CDR2 YNFKEQ. The CDR3 extends over 16 amino acids. Trimming pared 1 base from V and 0 bases from J, leaving 7 bases between. This chain's CDR3 is CASSQASNSGANVLTF. CDR3 nucleotides: TGTGCCAGCAGCCAAGCATCTAACTCTGGGGCCAACGTCCTGACTTTC.

This clone was seen only once. This chain uses TRBV6-2 or TRBV6-3 with TRBJ1-1; D ambiguous. From germline, CDR1 is MNHEY and CDR2 SVGEGT. V lost 5 bases and J 2 bases, leaving 18 bases between the germline ends. CDR3 length: 16 residues. The CDR3 bases are TGTGCCAGCAGTACCTTCTGGGCGAGGGTAAACACTGAAGCTTTCTTT. It is translated as CASSTFWARVNTEAFF.

The V call is TRBV24-1, the J call TRBJ2-7; D is undetermined. Germline loops: CDR1 KGHDR, CDR2 SFDVKD. V dropped 5 bases and J dropped 3 bases, with 7 bases sitting between them. This CDR3 comprises 12 residues. This CDR3 reads CATSATDYEQYF. As DNA, the CDR3 is TGTGCCACCAGTGCCACTGACTACGAGCAGTACTTC.

CDR3 sequence: CASRLTTGSGTEAFF. The CDR3 bases are TGTGCCAGCAGACTGACGACAGGGTCGGGCACTGAAGCTTTCTTT. V is TRBV28 and J is TRBJ1-1; 7 bases align to TRBD1. Germline V CDR1 and CDR2: MDHEN, SYDVKM. CDR3 length: 15 residues. After removal of 6 bases from V and 4 bases from J, the junction contained 11 bases not matched to a gene.

The V and J genes are TRBV5-4 and TRBJ2-5, with D uncertain. The CDR3 totals 13 residues. V was clipped by 1 base and J by 2 bases, with 6 bases between them. CDR1 and CDR2 (germline): SGHNT, YYREEE (reference sequence). CDR3 coding DNA: TGTGCCAGCAGCTTGAACCAGCAAGAGACCCAGTACTTC. Encoded protein: CASSLNQQETQYF.

This clone was seen a handful of times. The rearrangement uses TRBV6-1 and TRBJ2-2; 9 bases are shared with TRBD1. With 2 bases clipped from V and 5 bases from J, the junction kept 6 bases outside the gene matches. Germline lookup yields CDR1 MNHNS and CDR2 SASEGT. The CDR3 is 16 amino acids. CDR3 bases: TGTGCCAGCAGTGAATTGGGACAGGGACGGACCGGGGAGCTGTTTTTT. It translates to CASSELGQGRTGELFF.

The gene calls are TRBV27 and TRBJ1-5; 7 bases match TRBD1. J gave up 0 bases and V 5 bases, and 7 bases lay outside the gene matches. This CDR3 comprises 16 residues. CDR1 is MNHEY, CDR2 SMNVEV, per germline (reference sequence). Written as DNA, the CDR3 is TGTGCCAGCAGTACGGGGACAGCATATAGCAATCAGCCCCAGCATTTT. Translation gives CASSTGTAYSNQPQHF.

The chain uses TRBV2 and TRBJ1-5, with D possibly TRBD1 on 6 matching bases. With 6 bases removed from V and 3 bases from J, the gap between germline ends came to 15 bases. The CDR3 is made up of 15 amino acids. Germline CDR1 SNHLY, CDR2 FYNNEI. CDR3: CASSDSGQVNQPQHF. The CDR3 DNA reads as TGTGCCAGCAGCGACTCGGGACAAGTCAATCAGCCCCAGCATTTT. Variable domain in full (rest from reference TRBV2 and TRBJ1-5): EPEVTQTPSHQVTQMGQEVILRCVPISNHLYFYWYRQILGQKVEFLVSFYNNEISEKSEIFDDQFSVERPDGSNFTLKIRSTKLEDSAMYFCASSDSGQVNQPQHFGDGTRLSIL.

The chain employs TRBV6-5 and TRBJ2-7, with D possibly being TRBD1 (5 bases). V lost 6 bases and J 2 bases, leaving 14 bases between the germline ends. The CDR3 consists of 14 residues. Germline assignment: CDR1 MNHEY and CDR2 SVGAGI. CDR3 protein: CASRSAGKAYEQYF. CDR3 in DNA: TGTGCCAGCAGGTCGGCAGGGAAGGCCTACGAGCAGTACTTC.

The chain employs TRBV5-5 and TRBJ2-1, with 9 positions matching TRBD2. CDR3 size: 16 residues. J was trimmed by 3 bases and V by 4 bases; bases with no gene match: 8. Germline CDR1 SGHKS, CDR2 YYEKEE (reference sequence). Written as DNA, the CDR3 is TGTGCCAGCAGCCGGCCTCTAGCGGGGTACTACAATGAGCAGTTCTTC. Its translation: CASSRPLAGYYNEQFF.

This clone was counted once. V usage is TRBV28 and J usage is TRBJ2-2; TRBD2 matches at 8 bases. CDR1 MDHEN and CDR2 SYDVKM come from the germline V gene. V trimming: 6 bases; J trimming: 4 bases; junction bases outside the gene matches: 7. The CDR3 is 15 residues long. The CDR3 coding sequence is TGTGCCAGCAGCCCCCCGGGGGGGGTCACCGGGGAGCTGTTTTTT. This translates into CASSPPGGVTGELFF.

The rearrangement joins TRBV5-1 to TRBJ2-3; TRBD2 aligns across 10 bases. The CDR3 consists of 14 residues. V trimming: 4 bases; J trimming: 6 bases; junction bases outside the gene matches: 5. In germline, CDR1 is SGHRS, CDR2 YFSETQ. The CDR3 sequence: CASSTSGGGDTQYF. The CDR3 DNA follows: TGCGCCAGCAGCACAAGCGGGGGGGGCGATACGCAGTATTTT. Looking up the rest from reference TRBV5-1 and TRBJ2-3 gives the full variable domain: KAGVTQTPRYLIKTRGQQVTLSCSPISGHRSVSWYQQTPGQGLQFLFEYFSETQRNKGNFPGRFSGRQFSNSRSEMNVSTLELGDSALYLCASSTSGGGDTQYFGPGTRLTVL.

V is TRBV19 and J is TRBJ2-6; D may be TRBD1 (6 bases). V was clipped by 6 bases and J by 0 bases, with 21 bases between them. CDR3 length: 19 amino acids. Germline V gives CDR1 LNHDA, CDR2 SQIVND (reference sequence). The CDR3 nucleotides read TGTGCCAGTAGCCCACTGGGCAGGGGCGTTAGCTCTGGGGCCAACGTCCTGACTTTC. Translation: CASSPLGRGVSSGANVLTF.

This clone showed up just a few times. This rearrangement joins TRBV6-5 to TRBJ1-2; D gene unclear. V was clipped by 4 bases and J by 8 bases, with 11 bases between them. Germline CDR1 is MNHEY and CDR2 is SVGAGI. The CDR3 has 12 amino acids. The CDR3 spells CASSSTNEGYTF. CDR3 DNA: TGTGCCAGCAGTTCGACAAATGAAGGCTACACCTTC.

The chain uses TRBV5-1 and TRBJ2-3; TRBD2 matches at 9 bases. The CDR3 loop spans 17 amino acids. Germline V gene sequence: CDR1 SGHRS, CDR2 YFSETQ. V lost 7 bases to trimming and J lost 1 base; unmatched junction nucleotides: 13. DNA of the CDR3: TGCGCCAGCGACGATGGGAGCGGGGGGTCGGGCACAGATACGCAGTATTTT. It is translated as CASDDGSGGSGTDTQYF.

The chain recombines TRBV4-1 with TRBJ1-6, with TRBD1 identical over 8 bases. Unmatched junction bases numbered 11, after V lost 1 base and J lost 6 bases. CDR1 MGHRA and CDR2 YSYEKL come from the germline V gene. There are 18 residues in the CDR3. The CDR3 region is CASSQGRGRGPVNSPLHF. The CDR3 DNA reads as TGCGCCAGCAGCCAAGGACGGGGCAGGGGGCCGGTTAATTCACCCCTCCACTTT.

This clone showed up just once. The rearrangement uses TRBV6-5 and TRBJ1-1, with 8 bases fitting TRBD1. With 6 bases clipped from V and 1 base from J, the junction kept 4 bases outside the gene matches. This CDR3 comprises 14 residues. Germline CDR1 MNHEY, CDR2 SVGAGI. The chain's CDR3 is CASSNRGRNTEAFF. In nucleotides, the CDR3 is TGTGCCAGCAGCAACAGGGGGAGGAACACTGAAGCTTTCTTT.

The gene calls are TRBV12-5 and TRBJ1-6, with D unclear. This CDR3 spans 14 amino acids. Germline V gene sequence: CDR1 LGHNT, CDR2 FRNRAP. Trimming took off 7 bases at V and 7 bases at J, with 14 bases between the two ends. The CDR3 spells CASALGSENSPLHF. The CDR3 bases are TGTGCTAGTGCCCTCGGGTCGGAGAATTCACCCCTCCACTTT.

The V and J genes are TRBV28 and TRBJ1-1; a possible D gene is TRBD1 (6 bases). Trimming removed 2 bases from V and 3 bases from J, with 10 bases in between. The CDR3 contains 14 residues. Germline CDR1 MDHEN, CDR2 SYDVKM. Written as DNA, the CDR3 is TGTGCCAGCAGTTTAGGAGGGGGGGACACTGAAGCTTTCTTT. Its protein is CASSLGGGDTEAFF.

The rearrangement links TRBV28 to TRBJ1-2; TRBD1 aligns across 8 bases. The junction had 9 bases not matched to a gene; V was cut back by 5 bases and J by 4 bases. Germline assignment: CDR1 MDHEN and CDR2 SYDVKM. This CDR3 has 15 residues. CDR3 amino acids: CASSLRRGLSYGYTF. CDR3 coding DNA: TGTGCCAGCAGTCTGCGCAGGGGGCTTAGCTATGGCTACACCTTC.

The sample holds many counts of this clone. This chain uses TRBV5-4 with TRBJ1-4; D not resolved. The CDR3 is 15 amino acids. The V end was cut by 0 bases, the J end by 7 bases, with 13 bases between. Germline CDR1 SGHNT, CDR2 YYREEE (reference sequence). Written as DNA, the CDR3 is TGTGCCAGCAGCTTGGGAGGGAGTGGAGCTGAAAAACTGTTTTTT. Translation: CASSLGGSGAEKLFF.

This clone has a handful of counts. The rearrangement joins TRBV6-5 to TRBJ2-7, with D possibly TRBD2 on 7 matching bases. Germline V lookup: CDR1 MNHEY, CDR2 SVGAGI. Trimming removed 8 bases from V and 0 bases from J, with 17 bases in between. The CDR3 spans 15 residues. This CDR3 reads CASAPGGLSSYEQYF. The CDR3 DNA sequence: TGTGCCAGCGCTCCCGGGGGGCTTAGCTCCTACGAGCAGTACTTC.